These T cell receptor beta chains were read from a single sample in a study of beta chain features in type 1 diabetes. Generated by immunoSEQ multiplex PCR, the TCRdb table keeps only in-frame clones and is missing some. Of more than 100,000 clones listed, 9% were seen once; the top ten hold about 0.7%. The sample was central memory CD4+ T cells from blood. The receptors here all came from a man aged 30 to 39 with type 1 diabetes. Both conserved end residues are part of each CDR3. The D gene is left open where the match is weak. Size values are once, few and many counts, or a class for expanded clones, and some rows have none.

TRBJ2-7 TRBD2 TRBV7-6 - CASSGTSGGDYEQYF TGTGCCAGCAGCGGGACTAGCGGGGGGGACTACGAGCAGTACTTC
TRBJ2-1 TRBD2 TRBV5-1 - CASQTSGGPSFNEQFF TGCGCCAGCCAGACTAGCGGGGGTCCATCCTTTAATGAGCAGTTCTTC
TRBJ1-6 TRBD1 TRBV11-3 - CASSRTGENSPLHF TGTGCCAGCAGCCGGACAGGGGAGAATTCACCCCTCCACTTT
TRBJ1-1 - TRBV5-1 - CASSLRRGSDTEAFF TGCGCCAGCAGCTTGCGTCGGGGGTCGGACACTGAAGCTTTCTTT
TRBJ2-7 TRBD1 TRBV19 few CASSRGTGNTYEQYF TGTGCCAGTAGTAGGGGGACAGGCAATACCTACGAGCAGTACTTC
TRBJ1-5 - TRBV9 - CASSVGPETVSNQPQHF TGTGCCAGCAGCGTAGGTCCCGAGACAGTAAGCAATCAGCCCCAGCATTTT
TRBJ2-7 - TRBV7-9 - CASSQAGWQYF TGTGCTTCCTCCCAGGCTGGGTGGCAGTACTTC
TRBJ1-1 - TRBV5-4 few CASSRGGNTEAFF TGTGCCAGCAGCCGAGGGGGAAACACTGAAGCTTTCTTT
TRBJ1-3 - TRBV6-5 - CASSYDGRAGNTIYF TGTGCCAGCAGTTACGATGGCAGGGCTGGAAACACCATATATTTT
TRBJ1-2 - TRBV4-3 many CASSQAAGKDGYTF TGCGCCAGCAGCCAAGCAGCAGGGAAGGATGGCTACACCTTC
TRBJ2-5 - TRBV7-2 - CASSLGVTAGETQYF TGTGCCAGCAGCTTAGGTGTGACAGCTGGGGAGACCCAGTACTTC
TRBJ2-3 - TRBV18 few CASSPQLRTDTQYF TGTGCCAGCTCACCACAGCTCCGCACAGATACGCAGTATTTT
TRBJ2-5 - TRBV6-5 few CASSYAVSFQETQYF TGTGCCAGCAGTTACGCGGTTAGCTTCCAAGAGACCCAGTACTTC
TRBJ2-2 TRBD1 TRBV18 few CASSPRTGGLDTGELFF TGTGCCAGCTCACCACGAACAGGGGGTTTGGACACCGGGGAGCTGTTTTTT
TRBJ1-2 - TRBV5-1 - CASSLAGEDYGYTF TGCGCCAGCAGCTTGGCGGGGGAGGACTATGGCTACACCTTC
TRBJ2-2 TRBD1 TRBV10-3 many CAISGRGQGPTGELFF TGTGCCATCAGTGGGCGGGGACAGGGACCTACCGGGGAGCTGTTTTTT
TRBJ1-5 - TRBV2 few CASRPDRSSNQPQHF TGTGCCAGCAGACCCGACAGGAGCAGCAATCAGCCCCAGCATTTT
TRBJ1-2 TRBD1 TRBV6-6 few CASSYVQGVEYGYTF TGTGCCAGCAGTTACGTGCAGGGGGTGGAATATGGCTACACCTTC
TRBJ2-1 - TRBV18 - CASSPGKSSEQFF TGTGCCAGCTCACCTGGTAAGAGTTCTGAGCAGTTCTTC
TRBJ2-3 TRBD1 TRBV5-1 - CASSQGTGITDTQYF TGCGCCAGCAGCCAAGGGACAGGGATTACAGATACGCAGTATTTT
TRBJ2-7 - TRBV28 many CASSLVGVQYF TGTGCCAGCAGTTTAGTCGGGGTACAGTACTTC
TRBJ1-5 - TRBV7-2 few CASNQDSTHQPQHF TGTGCCAGCAACCAGGACAGCACCCATCAGCCCCAGCATTTT
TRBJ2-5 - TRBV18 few CASSPRGRAGYVAETQYF TGTGCCAGCTCACCACGCGGCCGGGCAGGGTATGTCGCAGAGACCCAGTACTTC
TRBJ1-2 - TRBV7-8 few CASSLVTEPNYGYTF TGTGCCAGCAGCTTAGTGACAGAGCCTAACTATGGCTACACCTTC
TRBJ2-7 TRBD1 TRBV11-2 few CASSRLGQGDSYEQYF TGTGCCAGCAGCAGGTTAGGACAGGGGGATTCCTACGAGCAGTACTTC
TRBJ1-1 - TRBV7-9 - CASSRGGSANTEAFF TGTGCCAGCAGCCGGGGGGGGTCAGCGAACACTGAAGCTTTCTTT
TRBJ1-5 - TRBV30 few CAWSKNSNQPQHF TGTGCCTGGTCAAAAAATAGCAATCAGCCCCAGCATTTT
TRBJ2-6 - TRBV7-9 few CARQGSGANVLTF TGTGCCAGGCAGGGCTCTGGGGCCAACGTCCTGACTTTC
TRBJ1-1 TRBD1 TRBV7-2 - CASTQGDRDEAFF TGTGCCAGCACCCAGGGAGACAGGGACGAAGCTTTCTTT
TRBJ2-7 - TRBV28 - CASSFRRGEQYF TGTGCCAGCAGTTTCCGGCGGGGTGAGCAGTACTTC
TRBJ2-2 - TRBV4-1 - CASSLRGGELFF TGCGCCAGCAGCCTCCGGGGCGGGGAGCTGTTTTTT
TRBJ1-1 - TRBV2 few CASSVDSMNTEAFF TGTGCCAGCAGTGTCGACAGTATGAACACTGAAGCTTTCTTT
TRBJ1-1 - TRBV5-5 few CASSPGSSIQGAFF TGTGCCAGCAGCCCGGGGTCGTCTATCCAAGGAGCTTTCTTT
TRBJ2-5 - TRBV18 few CASSPGQGLYEETQYF TGTGCCAGCTCCCCCGGGCAGGGGCTGTATGAAGAGACCCAGTACTTC
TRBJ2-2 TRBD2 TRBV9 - CASSIGLAGGPGELFF TGTGCCAGCAGCATCGGACTAGCGGGGGGGCCCGGGGAGCTGTTTTTT
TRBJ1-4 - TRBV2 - CASSGGQGNEKLFF TGTGCCAGCAGTGGGGGGCAGGGGAATGAAAAACTGTTTTTT
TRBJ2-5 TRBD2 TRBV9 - CASSVAGGTHETQYF TGTGCCAGCAGCGTCGCGGGGGGGACGCATGAGACCCAGTACTTC
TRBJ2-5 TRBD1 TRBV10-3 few CAISGTEETQYF TGTGCCATCAGCGGGACAGAAGAGACCCAGTACTTC
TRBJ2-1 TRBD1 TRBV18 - CASSPGRGHAEQFF TGTGCCAGCTCACCAGGCAGGGGGCACGCTGAGCAGTTCTTC
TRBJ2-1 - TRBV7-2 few CASSLRAAYNEQFF TGTGCCAGCAGCTTGAGGGCAGCCTACAATGAGCAGTTCTTC